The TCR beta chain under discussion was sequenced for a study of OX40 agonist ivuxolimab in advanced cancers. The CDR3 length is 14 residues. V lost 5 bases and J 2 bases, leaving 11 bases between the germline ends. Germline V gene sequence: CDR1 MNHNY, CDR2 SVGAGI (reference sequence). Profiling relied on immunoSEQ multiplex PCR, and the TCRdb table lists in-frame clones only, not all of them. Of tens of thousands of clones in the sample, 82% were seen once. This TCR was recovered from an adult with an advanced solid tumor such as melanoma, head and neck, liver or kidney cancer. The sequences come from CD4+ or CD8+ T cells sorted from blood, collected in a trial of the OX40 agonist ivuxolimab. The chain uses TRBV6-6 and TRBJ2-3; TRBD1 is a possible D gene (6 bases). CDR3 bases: TGTGCCAGCAGTCGACAGGCTCTCACAGATACGCAGTATTTT. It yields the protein CASSRQALTDTQYF.